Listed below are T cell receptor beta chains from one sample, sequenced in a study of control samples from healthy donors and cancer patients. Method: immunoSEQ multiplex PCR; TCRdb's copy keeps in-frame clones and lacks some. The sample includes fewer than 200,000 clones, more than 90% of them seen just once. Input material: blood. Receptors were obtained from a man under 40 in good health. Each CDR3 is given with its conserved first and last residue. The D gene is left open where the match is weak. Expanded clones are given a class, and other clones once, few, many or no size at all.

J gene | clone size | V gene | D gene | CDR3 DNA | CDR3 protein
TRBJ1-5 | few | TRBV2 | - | TGTGCCAGCACCATCAGGGTGTGGACGAATAGCAATCAGCCCCAGCATTTT | CASTIRVWTNSNQPQHF
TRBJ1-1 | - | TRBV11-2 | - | TGTGCCAGCAGCTTGCGGGGGAGCCCCACTGAAGCTTTCTTT | CASSLRGSPTEAFF
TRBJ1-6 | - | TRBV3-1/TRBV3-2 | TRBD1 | TGTGCCAGCAGCCGAGGACAGGCGAGCTCCTATAATTCACCCCTCCACTTT | CASSRGQASSYNSPLHF
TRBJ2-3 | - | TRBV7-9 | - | TGTGCCAGCAGAGATGGCGGGACCCCCAGGGCAGATACGCAGTATTTT | CASRDGGTPRADTQYF
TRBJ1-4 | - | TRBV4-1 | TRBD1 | TGCGCCAGCAGCCATCTAGGACAGGAGAATAATGAAAAACTGTTTTTT | CASSHLGQENNEKLFF
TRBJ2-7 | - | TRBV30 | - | TGTGCCTGGAGTGTTGTGGGGGGCTCCTACGAGCAGTACTTC | CAWSVVGGSYEQYF
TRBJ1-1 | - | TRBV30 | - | TGTGCCTGGAGTGTGGGTCAGTCCATTGAAGCTTTCTTT | CAWSVGQSIEAFF
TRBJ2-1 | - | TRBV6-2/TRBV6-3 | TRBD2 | TGTGCCAGCAGTTACACTGCCAGCGGGGGCCCTTACAATGAGCAGTTCTTC | CASSYTASGGPYNEQFF
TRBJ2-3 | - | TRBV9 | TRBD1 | TGTGCCAGCGGGGGGACAGGGAGCACAGATACGCAGTATTTT | CASGGTGSTDTQYF
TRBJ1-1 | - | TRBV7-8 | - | TGTGCCAGCAGTATAGACAGTAACACTGAAGCTTTCTTT | CASSIDSNTEAFF
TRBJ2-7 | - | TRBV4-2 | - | TGTGCCAGCAGCCTGTCCGAGCAGTACTTC | CASSLSEQYF
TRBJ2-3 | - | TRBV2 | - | TGTGCCAGCAGTGGTTCGGGACGGCTGTCTAGCACAGATACGCAGTATTTT | CASSGSGRLSSTDTQYF
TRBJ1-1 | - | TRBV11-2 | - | TGTGCCAGCAGGGCCGCGGGGACTGAAGCTTTCTTT | CASRAAGTEAFF
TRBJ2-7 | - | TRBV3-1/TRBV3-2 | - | TGTGCCAGCAGCCAAGCGGTAGCGGACAAGGGGGAGCAGTACTTC | CASSQAVADKGEQYF
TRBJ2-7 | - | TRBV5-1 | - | TGCGCCAGCAGCTTGGCAGACAGCTCCTACGAGCAGTACTTC | CASSLADSSYEQYF
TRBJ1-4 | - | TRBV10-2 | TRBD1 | TGCGCCAGCAGCGAATACAGGGGGCGTGAAAAACTGTTTTTT | CASSEYRGREKLFF
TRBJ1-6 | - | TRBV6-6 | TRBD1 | TGTGCCAGCAGTCTTGGACAGGGGTACTCCTATAATTCACCCCTCCACTTT | CASSLGQGYSYNSPLHF
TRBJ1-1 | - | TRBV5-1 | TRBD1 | TGCGCCAGCAGCTTAACAGGGGGCCGGGACACTGAAGCTTTCTTT | CASSLTGGRDTEAFF
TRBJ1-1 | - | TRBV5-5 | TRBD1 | TGTGCCAGCAGCTCCAACAGGGGGAAAATGAACACTGAAGCTTTCTTT | CASSSNRGKMNTEAFF
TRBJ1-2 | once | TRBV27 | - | TGTGCCAGCAGTTCCGCGGGGGCTATCTATGGCTACACCTTC | CASSSAGAIYGYTF
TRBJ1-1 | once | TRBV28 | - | TGTGCCAGCAGTCCCGCAGGAGGGAACACTGAAGCTTTCTTT | CASSPAGGNTEAFF
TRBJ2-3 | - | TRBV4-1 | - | TGCGCCAGCAGCCCGGACCCAGGGCTAGGGTTGGAAGATACGCAGTATTTT | CASSPDPGLGLEDTQYF
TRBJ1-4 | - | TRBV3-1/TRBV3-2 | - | TGTGCCAGCAGCCATAGGTTAGCAGGCGAGAATGAAAAACTGTTTTTT | CASSHRLAGENEKLFF
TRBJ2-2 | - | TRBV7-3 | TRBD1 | TGTGCCAGCAGCTTAACTGTGGGGTCGGACAGGAGGAACACCGGGGAGCTGTTTTTT | CASSLTVGSDRRNTGELFF
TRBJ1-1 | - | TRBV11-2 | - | TGTGCCAGCAGCTTAGGGGGAATTTTTGGTGAAGCTTTCTTT | CASSLGGIFGEAFF
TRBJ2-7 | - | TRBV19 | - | TGTGCCAGTAGTATAGGTCCGTATGCCTACGAGCAGTACTTC | CASSIGPYAYEQYF
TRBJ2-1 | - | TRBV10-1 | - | TGCGCCAGCAGTTGGCAGGTTGACAATGAGCAGTTCTTC | CASSWQVDNEQFF
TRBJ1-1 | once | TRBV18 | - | TGTGCCAGCTCACCTCAAGGACAACTTGTGGCTTTCTTT | CASSPQGQLVAFF
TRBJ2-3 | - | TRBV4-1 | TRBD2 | TGCGCCAGCAGCCCTTTGAGCGGGGGCACAGATACGCAGTATTTT | CASSPLSGGTDTQYF
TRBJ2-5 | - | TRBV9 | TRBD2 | TGTGCCAGCAGCCCGACGGGACTAGCGGATTACCAAGAGACCCAGTACTTC | CASSPTGLADYQETQYF
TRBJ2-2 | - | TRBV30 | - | TGTGCCTGCCGACCCCACACCGGGGAGCTGTTTTTT | CACRPHTGELFF
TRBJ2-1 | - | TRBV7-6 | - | TGTGCCAGCAGCCCCCGGCCCTTGGCGCCGAACTCCTACAATGAGCAGTTCTTC | CASSPRPLAPNSYNEQFF
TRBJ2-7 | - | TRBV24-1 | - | TGTGCCACCAGTGACCCGGACTCTTACGAGCAGTACTTC | CATSDPDSYEQYF
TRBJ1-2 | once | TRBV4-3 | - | TGCGCCAGCAGCCAAGACAGGGGCTATGGCTACACCTTC | CASSQDRGYGYTF
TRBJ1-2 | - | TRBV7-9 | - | TGTGCCAGCAGCTTAGTCGGCGGGAACTATGGCTACACCTTC | CASSLVGGNYGYTF
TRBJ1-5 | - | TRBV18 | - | TGTGCCAGCTCACCGGACAGCAATCAGCCCCAGCATTTT | CASSPDSNQPQHF
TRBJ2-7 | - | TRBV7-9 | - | TGTGCCAGCAGCTTAGTTTCGGGAGAGCAGTACTTC | CASSLVSGEQYF
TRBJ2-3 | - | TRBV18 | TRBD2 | TGTGCCAGCTCACCATTGAGCGGGACTCACACAGATACGCAGTATTTT | CASSPLSGTHTDTQYF
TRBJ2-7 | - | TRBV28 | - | TGTGCCAGCAGTCCCTTAAAGCCCTACGAGCAGTACTTC | CASSPLKPYEQYF
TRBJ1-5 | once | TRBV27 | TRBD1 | TGTGCCAGCAGTTCGACAGGGGGCGAGGGCCAGCCCCAGCATTTT | CASSSTGGEGQPQHF
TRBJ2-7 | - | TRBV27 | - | TGTGCCAGCAGCACCGGGAGCTCCTACGAGCAGTACTTC | CASSTGSSYEQYF
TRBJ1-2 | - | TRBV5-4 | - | TGTGCCAGCAGCTTGGCGGGGGAGAGCCCGTCTAACTATGGCTACACCTTC | CASSLAGESPSNYGYTF
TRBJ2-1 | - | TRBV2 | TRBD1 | TGTGCCAGCAGTCAGGCAGGGGGCAATGAGCAGTTCTTC | CASSQAGGNEQFF
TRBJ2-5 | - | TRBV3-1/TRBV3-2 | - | TGTGCCAGCAGCCAATCTTCCGTGGGCCCCCAGTACTTC | CASSQSSVGPQYF
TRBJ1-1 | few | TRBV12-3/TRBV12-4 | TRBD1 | TGTGCCAGCAGCCAGGGACAGGGAGTAGCTTTCTTT | CASSQGQGVAFF
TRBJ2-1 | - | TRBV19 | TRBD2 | TGTGCCAGTAGTCCCAAACCGGGACTAGCGGGGTGGGAGCAGTTCTTC | CASSPKPGLAGWEQFF
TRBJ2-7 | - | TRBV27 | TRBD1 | TGTGCCAGCAGGTTGACAGGGACCTACGAGCAGTACTTC | CASRLTGTYEQYF
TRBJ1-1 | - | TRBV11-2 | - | TGTGCCAGCAGAAAGTCCGGGACCGCAGCCTTT | CASRKSGTAAF
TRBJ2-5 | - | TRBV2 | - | TGTGCCAGCAGTAGGGAAGAGACCCAGTACTTC | CASSREETQYF
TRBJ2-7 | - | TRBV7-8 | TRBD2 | TGTGCCAGCAGCTTCGGGCGGGGGGGCTACGAGCAGTACTTC | CASSFGRGGYEQYF
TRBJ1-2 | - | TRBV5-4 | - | TGTGCCAGCAGCTCCCCTCTCGGTACTAACTATGGCTACACCTTC | CASSSPLGTNYGYTF